This TCR beta chain was profiled in a study of T cell changes during pregnancy in multiple sclerosis. TCRdb keeps only in-frame clones here, not all; method: immunoSEQ multiplex PCR. The repertoire has roughly 87,000 clones, roughly nine tenths of them found once; the top ten carry 3.5%. With 5 bases removed from V and 0 bases from J, the gap between germline ends came to 11 bases. The CDR3 runs to 14 residues. Germline V CDR1 and CDR2: GTSNPN, SVGIG (reference sequence). This clonotype was sampled from a female donor in good health, serving as a control in a pregnancy study. Some clones in this sample may be carry-over from other donors' samples. The input for sequencing was PBMCs, taken in the first trimester of pregnancy. This chain joins TRBV30 and TRBJ1-5; tentative D call: TRBD1 (6 bases). DNA of the CDR3: TGTGCCTGGGCAGGGGACTATAGCAATCAGCCCCAGCATTTT. Its protein is CAWAGDYSNQPQHF.